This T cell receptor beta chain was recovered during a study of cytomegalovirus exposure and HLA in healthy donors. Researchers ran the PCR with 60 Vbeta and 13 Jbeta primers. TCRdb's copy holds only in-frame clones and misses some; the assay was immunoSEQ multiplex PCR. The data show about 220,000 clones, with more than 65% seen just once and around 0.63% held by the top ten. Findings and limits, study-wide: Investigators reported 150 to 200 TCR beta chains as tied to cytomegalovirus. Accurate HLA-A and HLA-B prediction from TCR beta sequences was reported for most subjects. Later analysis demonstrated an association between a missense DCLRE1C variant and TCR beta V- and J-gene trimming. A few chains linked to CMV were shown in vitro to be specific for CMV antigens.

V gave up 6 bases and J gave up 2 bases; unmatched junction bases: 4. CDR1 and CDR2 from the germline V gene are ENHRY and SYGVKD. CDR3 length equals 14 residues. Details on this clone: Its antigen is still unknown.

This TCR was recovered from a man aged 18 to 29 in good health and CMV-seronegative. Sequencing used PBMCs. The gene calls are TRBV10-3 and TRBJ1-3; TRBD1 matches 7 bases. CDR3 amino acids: CAISDRETGNTIYF. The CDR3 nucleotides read TGTGCCATCAGCGACAGGGAAACTGGAAACACCATATATTTT.